The 7 T cell receptor beta chains reported below all come from one sample, sequenced in a study of beta chain features in type 1 diabetes. The study reverse transcribed the entire isolated RNA, so it sequenced expressed TCRB transcripts. Some clones are missing from TCRdb's copy, which holds only in-frame ones; the method was immunoSEQ multiplex PCR. The sample has about 110,000 clones, approximately 37% seen once. The sequenced sample was stem cell memory CD4+ T cells from blood. These receptors were taken from a woman aged 18-29 years in good health.

This clone was found many times. The V gene is TRBV7-9, the J gene TRBJ2-5; D is unresolved. V lost 2 bases and J lost 5, with 12 bases in between. The length of the CDR3 is 14 residues. Germline assignment: CDR1 SEHNR and CDR2 FQNEAQ (reference sequence). CDR3: CASSLRSPRETQYF. The CDR3 DNA follows: TGTGCCAGCAGCTTACGGAGTCCGAGGGAGACCCAGTACTTC.

The chain joins TRBV5-1 to TRBJ2-1; D may be TRBD2 (6 bases). This CDR3 comprises 14 residues. Per the germline V gene, CDR1 is SGHRS and CDR2 is YFSETQ. Trimming pared 3 bases from V and 0 bases from J, leaving 7 bases between. The CDR3 here is CASSWGDSYNEQFF. As DNA, the CDR3 is TGCGCCAGCAGCTGGGGGGACTCCTACAATGAGCAGTTCTTC.

The CDR3 region has the DNA TGTGCCAGCAGACCTAGCGGGAGGGCCGGGTATACGCAGTATTTT. Protein: CASRPSGRAGYTQYF. This rearrangement joins TRBV5-4 to TRBJ2-3; 12 nucleotides line up with TRBD2. J was trimmed by 7 bases and V by 5 bases; bases with no gene match: 8. Per the germline V gene, CDR1 is SGHNT and CDR2 is YYREEE (reference sequence). This CDR3 spans 15 amino acids.

This sequence joins TRBV5-4 and TRBJ2-1, with 13 bases identical to TRBD2. The germline CDR1 and CDR2 sequences are SGHNT and YYREEE (reference sequence). V trimming: 4 bases; J trimming: 12 bases; junction bases outside the gene matches: 7. This CDR3 is built from 14 residues. CDR3 sequence (DNA): TGTGCCAGCAGCACGCCGGGACTAGCGGGACCGCAGTTCTTC. Translated: CASSTPGLAGPQFF.

This clone was detected only a few times. The V gene is TRBV19, the J gene TRBJ2-2, with 7 bases aligning to TRBD1. The CDR3 sequence is 16 residues long. CDR1 and CDR2 from the germline V gene are LNHDA and SQIVND (reference sequence). The J segment lost 0 bases and the V segment lost 6 bases, leaving 7 bases of the junction unmatched. The CDR3 DNA is TGTGCCAGTAGACCCGACAGGGCCACGAACACCGGGGAGCTGTTTTTT. Its translation: CASRPDRATNTGELFF. Full variable domain (rest looked up from reference TRBV19 and TRBJ2-2): DGGITQSPKYLFRKEGQNVTLSCEQNLNHDAMYWYRQDPGQGLRLIYYSQIVNDFQKGDIAEGYSVSREKKESFPLTVTSAQKNPTAFYLCASRPDRATNTGELFFGEGSRLTVL.

This clone was counted only a few times. This rearrangement joins TRBV4-2 to TRBJ1-5; no definite D call. Trimming pared 0 bases from V and 5 bases from J, leaving 8 bases between. This CDR3 comprises 14 residues. Germline CDR1 and CDR2: LGHNA and YNFKEQ. The CDR3 DNA sequence: TGTGCCAGCAGCCAAGACTCGGGGTATCAGCCCCAGCATTTT. As protein: CASSQDSGYQPQHF.

The chain has TRBV15 and TRBJ2-7; TRBD2 matches at 7 bases. This CDR3 contains 15 residues. Unmatched junction bases numbered 8, after V lost 5 bases and J lost 1 base. The germline V gene has CDR1 LNHNV and CDR2 YYDKDF (reference sequence). CDR3 DNA: TGTGCCACCAGCGGGTTGGGACTAACTTCCTACGAGCAGTACTTC. As protein: CATSGLGLTSYEQYF.